The following is a TCR beta chain sequence with its context. This specimen belongs to a study of blood T cells in healthy people across ages. The authors ran a second PCR of about 6 to 11 cycles using a sample-barcoded 5' primer and a J-beta primer mix. TCRdb itself ran the 5' RACE reads through MiXCR, one entry per CDR3 protein. There are 700,000 or so distinct CDR3 sequences in the sample; 22% occur only once, and around a fifth lies in the top ten. The germline gives CDR1 MNHEY, CDR2 SVGAGI. This CDR3 is built from 13 residues. Trimming stripped 5 bases from V and 6 bases from J, with 13 bases between.

The specimen sequenced was blood. The chain uses TRBV6-5 and TRBJ1-2, with D uncertain. This clonotype was sampled from a man between 65 and 85 years old in good health. The CDR3 DNA reads as TGTGCCAGCAGTGCACTCCTACGGCATGGCTACACCTTC. This gives the protein CASSALLRHGYTF.